The T cell receptor (beta chain) described here comes from a study of blood T cells in healthy people across ages. Then a second PCR, running roughly 7 to 11 cycles, was carried out with a sample-barcoded 5' primer and a J-beta primer mix. TCRdb reanalysed the 5' RACE reads using MiXCR and keeps one entry per CDR3 protein. The data contain some 900,000 distinct CDR3 sequences, around 48% of them singletons. Aged roughly 6 to 100, donors were systemically healthy Caucasians from Russia. This CDR3 comprises 14 residues. Per the germline V gene, CDR1 is DFQATT and CDR2 is SNEGSKA (reference sequence). Sequencing used blood. The chain joins TRBV20-1 to TRBJ2-3; TRBD1 agrees at 9 bases. The TCR sequence derives from a man aged 25 to 45 in good health. The CDR3 DNA reads TGCAGCGGTACCGGGACAGGGAATACAGATACGCAGTATTTT. Protein product: CSGTGTGNTDTQYF.